Sequencing of this T cell receptor (beta chain) was carried out in a study of graft-versus-host responses after intestinal transplantation. Study-level information: Recipients got multivisceral, liver-intestinal, or isolated intestinal transplants. The recipients all started with anti-thymocyte globulin induction and then took tacrolimus and steroids for 3 to 4 years.

The junction had 3 bases not matched to a gene; V was cut back by 2 bases and J by 1 base. CDR3 length: 15 residues. The germline V gene encodes CDR1 ENHRY and CDR2 SYGVKD. Overall study results and limits: Peak GvH clone levels in circulation were associated with early post-transplant HvG declines. In patients with graft-donor T cell macrochimerism, allograft graft-versus-host to host-versus-graft clonal ratios were high.

Comments on this clone: Its antigen remains unknown.

Repertoires were generated with immunoSEQ multiplex PCR, while TCRdb's copy carries only in-frame clones and drops some. This sample has around 50,000 clones, with roughly 90% found just once. The specimen was unstimulated CD4+ T cells sorted from spleen or lymph node cells, collected before transplant. The V call is TRBV10-3, the J call TRBJ2-3; 7 bases are shared with TRBD2. This receptor was taken from a human donor who was the organ donor for an intestinal transplant. CDR3 DNA sequence: TGTGCCATCAGTGAGCCAGGACTAGGCACAGATACGCAGTATTTT. Its protein product is CAISEPGLGTDTQYF.